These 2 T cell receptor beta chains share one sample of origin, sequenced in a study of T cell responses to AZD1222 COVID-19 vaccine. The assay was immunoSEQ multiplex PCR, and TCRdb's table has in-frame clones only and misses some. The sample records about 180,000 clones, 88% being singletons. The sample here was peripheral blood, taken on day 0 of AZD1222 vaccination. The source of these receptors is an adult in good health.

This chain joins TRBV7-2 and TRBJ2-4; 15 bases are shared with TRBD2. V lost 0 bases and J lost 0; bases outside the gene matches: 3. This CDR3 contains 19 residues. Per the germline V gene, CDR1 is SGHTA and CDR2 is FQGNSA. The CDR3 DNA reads TGTGCCAGCAGCTTAGCCGGGACTAGCGGGGGGCTAGCCAAAAACATTCAGTACTTC. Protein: CASSLAGTSGGLAKNIQYF.

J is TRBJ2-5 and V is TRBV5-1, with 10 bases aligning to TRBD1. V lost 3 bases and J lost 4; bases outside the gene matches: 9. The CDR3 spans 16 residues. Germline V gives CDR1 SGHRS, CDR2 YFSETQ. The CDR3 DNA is TGCGCCAGCAGCTCCTTAGCGACAGGGGGCTTAGAGACCCAGTACTTC. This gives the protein CASSSLATGGLETQYF.